This T cell receptor beta chain was retrieved from a study of cytomegalovirus exposure and HLA in healthy donors. About the study: An earlier analysis identified under 130 million unique TCR beta sequences in some 180 million T cells.

Findings and limits, study-wide: Prior analysis indicated that the majority of TCR beta V segments exhibited productivity approximately 87% or approximately 30% of the time. HLA-A and HLA-B allele assignments for most subjects were reportedly predicted accurately using TCR beta sequences.

In nominal health when sampled, donors likely had unrecorded immune exposures nonetheless. In the PCR, 60 Vbeta and 13 Jbeta primers were used. TCRdb keeps only in-frame clones here, not all; method: immunoSEQ multiplex PCR. The sample lists 150,000 to 160,000 clones; 60% to 80% were seen once. This clone was seen a handful of times. Its target is unknown. Germline CDR1 reads SGHDT; CDR2 reads YYEEEE. Trimming stripped 4 bases from V and 8 bases from J, with 12 bases between. The CDR3 contains 13 residues. The clonotype was recovered from a young man in good health and CMV-seropositive. The material sequenced was PBMCs. The chain joins TRBV5-6 to TRBJ2-2, with unresolved D. The CDR3 loop is CASSLFTIGELFF. The CDR3 region has the DNA TGTGCCAGCAGCCTATTTACTATTGGGGAGCTGTTTTTT.